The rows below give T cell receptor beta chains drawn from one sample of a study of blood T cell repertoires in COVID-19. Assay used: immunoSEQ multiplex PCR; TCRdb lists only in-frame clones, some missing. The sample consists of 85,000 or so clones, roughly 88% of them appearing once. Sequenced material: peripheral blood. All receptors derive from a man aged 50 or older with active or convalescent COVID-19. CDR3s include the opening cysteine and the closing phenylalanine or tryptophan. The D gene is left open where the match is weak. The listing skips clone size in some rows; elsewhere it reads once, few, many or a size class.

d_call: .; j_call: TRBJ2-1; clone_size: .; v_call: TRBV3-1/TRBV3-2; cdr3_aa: CASSQGRVSWHEQFF; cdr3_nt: TGTGCCAGCAGCCAAGGCAGGGTGAGTTGGCATGAGCAGTTCTTC
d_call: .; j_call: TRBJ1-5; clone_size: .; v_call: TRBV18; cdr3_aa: CASSPKDTADSNQPQHF; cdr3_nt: TGTGCCAGCTCACCCAAGGACACGGCGGATAGCAATCAGCCCCAGCATTTT
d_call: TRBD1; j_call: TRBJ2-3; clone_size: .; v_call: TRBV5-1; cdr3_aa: CASSPRNDRGLATQYF; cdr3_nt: TGCGCCAGCAGCCCGCGAAACGACAGGGGATTAGCCACGCAGTATTTT
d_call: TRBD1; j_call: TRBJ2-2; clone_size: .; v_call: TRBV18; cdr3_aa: CASSPDRALTGELFF; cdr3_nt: TGTGCCAGCTCACCAGACAGGGCACTTACCGGGGAGCTGTTTTTT
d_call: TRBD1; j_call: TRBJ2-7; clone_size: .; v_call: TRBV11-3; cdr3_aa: CASSPGQGGPYEQYF; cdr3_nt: TGTGCCAGCAGCCCGGGACAGGGAGGCCCCTACGAGCAGTACTTC
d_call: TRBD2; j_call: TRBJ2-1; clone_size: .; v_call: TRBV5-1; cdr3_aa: CASSPEGGRRDEQFF; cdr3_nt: TGCGCCAGCAGCCCTGAGGGCGGGAGGCGGGATGAGCAGTTCTTC
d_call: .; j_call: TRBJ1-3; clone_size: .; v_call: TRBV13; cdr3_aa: CASSPGGEPSGNTIYF; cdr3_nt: TGTGCCAGCAGCCCGGGTGGTGAACCTTCTGGAAACACCATATATTTT
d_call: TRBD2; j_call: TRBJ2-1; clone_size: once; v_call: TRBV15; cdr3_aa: CATSRGLAGDVEQFF; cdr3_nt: TGTGCCACCAGCAGAGGACTAGCGGGAGACGTTGAGCAGTTCTTC
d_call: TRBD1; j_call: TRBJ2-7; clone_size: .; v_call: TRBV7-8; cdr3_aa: CASSLDWTGVYEQYF; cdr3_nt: TGTGCCAGCAGCTTAGATTGGACAGGAGTTTACGAGCAGTACTTC
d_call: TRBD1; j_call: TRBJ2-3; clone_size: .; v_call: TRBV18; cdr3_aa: CASSDSQGNTQYF; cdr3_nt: TGTGCCAGCTCGGACTCACAGGGGAATACGCAGTATTTT
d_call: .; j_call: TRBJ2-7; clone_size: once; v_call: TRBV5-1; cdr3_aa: CASSPAGSPYEQYF; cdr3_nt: TGCGCCAGCAGCCCGGCAGGCAGTCCCTACGAGCAGTACTTC
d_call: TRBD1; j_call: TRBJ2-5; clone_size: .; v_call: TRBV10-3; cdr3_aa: CAISGDSQETQYF; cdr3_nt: TGTGCCATCAGTGGGGACAGCCAAGAGACCCAGTACTTC
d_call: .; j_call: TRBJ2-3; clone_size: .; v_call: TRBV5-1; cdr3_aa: CASRYELASSTDTQYF; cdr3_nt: TGCGCCAGCAGGTACGAACTAGCATCGAGCACAGATACGCAGTATTTT
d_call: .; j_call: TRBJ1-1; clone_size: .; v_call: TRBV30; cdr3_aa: CAWSVPNTDTEAFF; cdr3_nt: TGTGCCTGGAGTGTCCCTAATACGGACACTGAAGCTTTCTTT
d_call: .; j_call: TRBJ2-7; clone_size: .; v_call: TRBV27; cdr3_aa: CASSFGRGHFYEQYF; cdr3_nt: TGTGCCAGCAGTTTTGGTCGCGGGCATTTCTACGAGCAGTACTTC
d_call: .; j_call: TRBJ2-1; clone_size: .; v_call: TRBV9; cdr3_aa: CASSVGRGSYNEQFF; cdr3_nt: TGTGCCAGCAGCGTAGGTCGGGGGAGTTACAATGAGCAGTTCTTC